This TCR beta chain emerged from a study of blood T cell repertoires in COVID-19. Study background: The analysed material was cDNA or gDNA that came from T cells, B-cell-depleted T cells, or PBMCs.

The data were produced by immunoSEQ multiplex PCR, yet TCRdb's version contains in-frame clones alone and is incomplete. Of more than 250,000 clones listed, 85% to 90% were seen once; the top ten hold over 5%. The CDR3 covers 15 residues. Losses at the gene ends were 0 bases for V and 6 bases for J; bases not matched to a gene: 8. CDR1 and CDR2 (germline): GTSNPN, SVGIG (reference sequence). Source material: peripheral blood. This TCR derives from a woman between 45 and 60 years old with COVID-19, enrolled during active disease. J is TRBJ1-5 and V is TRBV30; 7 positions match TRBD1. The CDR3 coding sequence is TGTGCCTGGAGTGTACAGGGGTACCCCGGTCAGCCCCAGCATTTT. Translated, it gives CAWSVQGYPGQPQHF. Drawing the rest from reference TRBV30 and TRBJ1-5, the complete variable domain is SQTIHQWPATLVQPVGSPLSLECTVEGTSNPNLYWYRQAAGRGLQLLFYSVGIGQISSEVPQNLSASRPQDRQFILSSKKLLLSDSGFYLCAWSVQGYPGQPQHFGDGTRLSIL.